This TCR beta chain was identified during a study of CXCR3-negative and CXCR3-positive naive CD8 T cells. Overall study results and limits: Similar TRBV-TRBJ usage was seen in naive cells (both CXCR3-negative and CXCR3-positive), but memory cells differed. For the naive subsets, surface CD5 was similar, and TCR strength was inferred from TRB CDR3 properties. The study found comparably high diversity in both naive subsets and much lower diversity in memory CD8+ cells.

As for this clonotype: Its specificity is unknown.

Libraries of TRB cDNA were made by 5' RACE and carried UMIs. Reanalyzing the 5' RACE reads, TCRdb keeps one entry per CDR3 protein, without DNA. Recorded for this sample: over 35,000 distinct CDR3 sequences. This CDR3 has 12 amino acids. Germline lookup yields CDR1 SGHAT and CDR2 FQNNGV. Material for sequencing was naive CXCR3- CD8+ T cells from blood. Regarding subset: CD45RO-CCR7+CD27+CD95- naive CD8+ T cells lacking CXCR3 (TNR3-). J is TRBJ2-1 and V is TRBV11-2; there is no DNA to check the TCRdb D call of TRBD1. This sequence originates from a human donor in good health. Some clones in this sample may be carry-over from other donors' samples. CDR3 region: CASSLVVDMQFF. Based on the CDR3 plus reference TRBV11-2 and TRBJ2-1, the full variable domain is EAGVAQSPRYKIIEKRQSVAFWCNPISGHATLYWYQQILGQGPKLLIQFQNNGVVDDSQLPKDRFSAERLKGVDSTLKIQPAKLEDSAVYLCASSLVVDMQFFGPGTRLTVL.